This is a list of T cell receptor beta chains from one sample in a study of blood T cells in healthy people across ages. TCRdb used MiXCR to reprocess the 5' RACE reads, holding one entry per CDR3 protein. The sample holds around 1,800,000 distinct CDR3 sequences, around 40% seen once. The sample consisted of blood. The origin of the receptors is a human donor in good health. Both conserved end residues are part of each CDR3. Fields, in order: V gene, J gene, clone size, D gene, CDR3 protein, CDR3 DNA. A D gene is named only where the DNA matches it firmly. Not all rows give a size; the values are once, few, many and, for expanded clones, a class.

v_call: TRBV28
j_call: TRBJ1-6
clone_size: NA
d_call: NA
cdr3_aa: CASSHPRTNSPLHF
cdr3_nt: TGTGCCAGCAGCCACCCTCGGACCAATTCACCCCTCCACTTT

v_call: TRBV19
j_call: TRBJ2-3
clone_size: few
d_call: NA
cdr3_aa: CASRIGDTQYF
cdr3_nt: TGTGCCAGTAGGATCGGAGATACGCAGTATTTT

v_call: TRBV2
j_call: TRBJ1-2
clone_size: NA
d_call: TRBD1
cdr3_aa: CASSKDRGSITGWGYTF
cdr3_nt: TGTGCCAGCAGTAAGGACAGGGGGTCGATCACTGGCTGGGGCTACACCTTC

v_call: TRBV12-3/TRBV12-4
j_call: TRBJ2-5
clone_size: NA
d_call: NA
cdr3_aa: CASSEANQETQYF
cdr3_nt: TGTGCCAGCAGTGAAGCAAACCAAGAGACCCAGTACTTC

v_call: TRBV5-1
j_call: TRBJ2-4
clone_size: few
d_call: NA
cdr3_aa: CASTIGPDLNIQYF
cdr3_nt: TGCGCCAGCACCATCGGACCGGACCTAAACATTCAGTACTTC

v_call: TRBV4-1
j_call: TRBJ1-2
clone_size: NA
d_call: NA
cdr3_aa: CASRNPTGEINNYGYTF
cdr3_nt: TGCGCCAGCAGAAATCCCACCGGAGAAATTAATAACTATGGCTACACCTTC

v_call: TRBV10-3
j_call: TRBJ2-5
clone_size: few
d_call: NA
cdr3_aa: CATMDYPQETQYF
cdr3_nt: TGTGCCACCATGGATTATCCTCAAGAGACCCAGTACTTC

v_call: TRBV9
j_call: TRBJ2-1
clone_size: NA
d_call: NA
cdr3_aa: CASSAHPALGNEQFF
cdr3_nt: TGTGCCAGCAGCGCCCACCCTGCTCTCGGTAATGAGCAGTTCTTC

v_call: TRBV5-4
j_call: TRBJ2-7
clone_size: few
d_call: NA
cdr3_aa: CASSLLGKVDEQYF
cdr3_nt: TGTGCCAGCAGCCTTCTAGGGAAGGTGGACGAGCAGTACTTC

v_call: TRBV7-2
j_call: TRBJ1-1
clone_size: NA
d_call: NA
cdr3_aa: CASSLAYSQAQAFF
cdr3_nt: TGTGCCAGCAGCTTAGCGTACTCGCAGGCCCAAGCTTTCTTT